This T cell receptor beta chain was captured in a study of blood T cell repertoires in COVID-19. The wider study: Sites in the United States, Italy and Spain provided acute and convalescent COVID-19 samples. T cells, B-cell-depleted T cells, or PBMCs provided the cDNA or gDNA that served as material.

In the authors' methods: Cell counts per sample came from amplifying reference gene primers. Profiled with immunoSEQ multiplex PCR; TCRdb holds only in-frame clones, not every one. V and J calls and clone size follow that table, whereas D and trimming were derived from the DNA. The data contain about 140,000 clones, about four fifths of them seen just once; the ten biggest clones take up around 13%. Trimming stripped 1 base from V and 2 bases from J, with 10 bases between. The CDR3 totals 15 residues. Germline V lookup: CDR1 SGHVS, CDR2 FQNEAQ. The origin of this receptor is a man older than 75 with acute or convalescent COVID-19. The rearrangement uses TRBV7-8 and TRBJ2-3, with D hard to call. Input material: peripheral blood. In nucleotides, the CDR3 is TGTGCCAGCAGCTTAGGTGTAGGAGTCACAGATACGCAGTATTTT. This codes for CASSLGVGVTDTQYF.